These 25 T cell receptor beta chains share one sample of origin, sequenced in a study of CD8 T cells in Susac syndrome (dated by TCRdb to between 2018 and 2021). The library was built by means of the immunoSEQ multiplex PCR assay. RNA was extracted with the RNeasy kit and roughly 0.5 to 1 ug was reverse transcribed using random hexamers. TCRdb reran the public reads through fastp at Q25 and MiXCR, keeping productive beta chains. Records with the same CDR3 protein are collapsed into one entry carrying the most frequent genes and DNA. Within this sample are 400,000 or so distinct CDR3 sequences, with around 83% of them counted one time only. Approximately 0.12% of the sample is taken by the ten largest. The sequencing input was CD8+ T cells from PBMCs. Receptors originate from a human donor with multiple sclerosis.

V and J are TRBV6-1 and TRBJ2-1, with 8 bases fitting TRBD2. Germline CDR1 and CDR2: MNHNS and SASEGT. With 8 bases clipped from V and 9 bases from J, the junction kept 24 bases outside the gene matches. There are 18 residues in the CDR3. The CDR3 sequence is CASGLGPAVVAGISEQFF. CDR3 sequence (DNA): TGTGCCAGCGGCTTGGGTCCTGCGGTTGTAGCGGGAATAAGTGAGCAGTTCTTC.

The genes are TRBV2 and TRBJ2-3; D gene uncertain. Germline-derived CDR1 and CDR2 are SNHLY and FYNNEI. V gave up 6 bases and J gave up 5 bases, with 9 bases separating them. CDR3 size: 12 residues. In DNA form, the CDR3 reads TGTGCCAGCAGCGGCCTCGGAGATACGCAGTATTTT. Translating gives CASSGLGDTQYF.

The rearrangement links TRBV11-2 to TRBJ1-2; D gene ambiguous. The CDR3 sequence is 14 residues long. Trimming took 5 bases from V and 6 from J, leaving 16 bases between them. Germline V CDR1 and CDR2: SGHAT, FQNNGV. CDR3 in amino acids: CASSEEVPEDGYTF. The CDR3 region has the DNA TGTGCCAGCAGCGAAGAGGTGCCGGAAGATGGCTACACCTTC. The entire variable domain, with the rest obtained from reference TRBV11-2 and TRBJ1-2, is as follows: EAGVAQSPRYKIIEKRQSVAFWCNPISGHATLYWYQQILGQGPKLLIQFQNNGVVDDSQLPKDRFSAERLKGVDSTLKIQPAKLEDSAVYLCASSEEVPEDGYTFGSGTRLTVV.

This clonotype was counted only a few times. Compared with germline, one end of the junction differs, possibly owing to a read error. The rearrangement joins TRBV5-1 to TRBJ2-7; D gene uncertain. Per germline, CDR1 SGHRS and CDR2 YFSETQ. This CDR3 is built from 12 residues. The DNA of the CDR3 is TGCGCCAGCCGCCCTGACTCCTCCGAGCAGTACTTC. Protein: CASRPDSSEQYF.

The V call is TRBV4-1, the J call TRBJ1-1; 7 bases line up with TRBD1. Germline V gives CDR1 MGHRA, CDR2 YSYEKL. Losses at the gene ends were 3 bases for V and 6 bases for J; bases not matched to a gene: 10. CDR3 size: 15 residues. The CDR3 nucleotides read TGCGCCAGCAGCCACTATGGACAGGATATCTCTGAAGCTTTCTTT. This encodes CASSHYGQDISEAFF.

This chain connects TRBV18 to TRBJ1-2; possible D gene TRBD1, 5 bases. CDR3 length: 15 residues. Looked up from germline, CDR1 is KGHSH and CDR2 is LQKENI. The V end was cut by 3 bases, the J end by 4 bases, with 15 bases between. CDR3 protein: CASSPEGTAVYGYTF. DNA of the CDR3: TGTGCCAGCTCACCCGAAGGGACGGCGGTCTATGGCTACACCTTC.

The V and J genes are TRBV14 and TRBJ2-5, with no clear D. CDR3 size: 14 residues. From germline, CDR1 is SGHDN and CDR2 FVKESK. Trimming cost V 4 bases and J 4 bases, with 13 bases left between them. CDR3 coding DNA: TGTGCCAGCAGCCGCCAGAATATTGGAGAGACCCAGTACTTC. Translated: CASSRQNIGETQYF.

The chain uses TRBV27 and TRBJ2-7; 9 bases are shared with TRBD2. The germline gives CDR1 MNHEY, CDR2 SMNVEV (reference sequence). The junction had 9 bases not matched to a gene; V was cut back by 6 bases and J by 6 bases. The CDR3 consists of 14 residues. In DNA, the CDR3 is TGTGCCAGCAGCTCCTTGGGACTAGCCCTCGAGCAGTACTTC. Its translation: CASSSLGLALEQYF.

The chain carries TRBV4-2 and TRBJ2-3; D tentatively reads TRBD1 or TRBD2 (6 bases each). The V end was cut by 6 bases, the J end by 4 bases, with 14 bases between. Germline CDR1 LGHNA, CDR2 YNFKEQ. CDR3 length: 14 amino acids. CDR3 protein: CASSPERGADTQYF. CDR3 nucleotide sequence: TGTGCCAGCAGTCCCGAAAGGGGGGCAGATACGCAGTATTTT.

The rearrangement joins TRBV27 to TRBJ1-1, with D unclear. Trimming removed 7 bases at V and 0 bases at J, with 12 bases between. The CDR3 extends over 14 amino acids. Germline V CDR1 and CDR2: MNHEY, SMNVEV (reference sequence). The CDR3 DNA reads as TGTGCCAGCAACAGCCTAATCATGAACACTGAAGCTTTCTTT. Protein: CASNSLIMNTEAFF.

CDR3 DNA: TGTGCCAGCAGCCTATACGGGACAGGGCAGACCCAGTACTTC. This translates into CASSLYGTGQTQYF. The chain carries TRBV7-9 and TRBJ2-5; 9 bases are a match to TRBD1. Looked up from germline, CDR1 is SEHNR and CDR2 is FQNEAQ (reference sequence). This CDR3 comprises 14 residues. Trimming removed 5 bases from V and 6 bases from J; junction bases left unmatched: 7. Using reference TRBV7-9 and TRBJ2-5 for the parts outside the CDR3, the full variable domain is DTGVSQNPRHKITKRGQNVTFRCDPISEHNRLYWYRQTLGQGPEFLTYFQNEAQLEKSRLLSDRFSAERPKGSFSTLEIQRTEQGDSAMYLCASSLYGTGQTQYFGPGTRLLVL.

This clonotype has only a few counts. The chain joins TRBV7-6 to TRBJ2-7, with D hard to call. The CDR3 is 16 amino acids. Germline V gene sequence: CDR1 SGHVS, CDR2 FNYEAQ. V was shortened by 0 bases and J by 5 bases, with 17 bases between the two germline ends. CDR3 protein: CASSLAPRADFNEQYF. The CDR3 coding sequence is TGTGCCAGCAGCTTAGCGCCTCGGGCCGACTTCAACGAGCAGTACTTC.

The chain carries TRBV15 and TRBJ2-3, with D tentatively TRBD1 or TRBD2 (5 bases each). This CDR3 has 13 residues. V lost 7 bases to trimming and J lost 6 bases, with 14 bases between them. Germline CDR1 and CDR2: LNHNV and YYDKDF (reference sequence). The CDR3 loop is CATTRGMSDTQYF. The CDR3 DNA reads as TGTGCCACCACGAGGGGAATGAGTGATACGCAGTATTTT.

The CDR3 coding sequence is TGCGCCAGCAGCGGGGGACAGGGAAGCGACGAGCAGTACTTC. Amino acids: CASSGGQGSDEQYF. The genes are TRBV5-1 and TRBJ2-7; 9 bases match TRBD1. The germline V gene encodes CDR1 SGHRS and CDR2 YFSETQ. Trimming cost V 4 bases and J 5 bases; bases outside gene matches: 7. CDR3 length: 14 residues.

The chain uses TRBV30 and TRBJ1-1; no definite D call. This CDR3 contains 15 residues. V was cut by 0 bases and J by 1 base, with 12 bases left in between. Germline CDR1 GTSNPN, CDR2 SVGIG (reference sequence). CDR3 DNA sequence: TGTGCCTGGAGTGTAATCGGAGTCAGGAACACTGAAGCTTTCTTT. It yields the protein CAWSVIGVRNTEAFF.

The chain recombines TRBV14 with TRBJ2-5; a possible D gene is TRBD1 (5 bases). This CDR3 comprises 14 residues. In germline, CDR1 is SGHDN, CDR2 FVKESK. Trimming removed 3 bases from V and 3 bases from J, with 11 bases in between. As DNA, the CDR3 is TGTGCCAGCAGCCATCCGGCCAGGGAAGAGACCCAGTACTTC. Translating it yields CASSHPAREETQYF.

This rearrangement joins TRBV24-1 to TRBJ2-2; D not certain. V lost 5 bases and J 6 bases, leaving 6 bases between the germline ends. The CDR3 spans 12 residues. The V gene's germline CDR1 is KGHDR and CDR2 SFDVKD. The DNA for the CDR3 is TGTGCCACCAGTGCCCCGGCCGGGGAGCTGTTTTTT. Its translation is CATSAPAGELFF.

The chain carries TRBV12-5 and TRBJ2-1, with a tentative D call TRBD2 (6 bases). Germline CDR1 reads LGHNT; CDR2 reads FRNRAP. V dropped 6 bases and J dropped 9 bases, with 33 bases sitting between them. The CDR3 totals 19 residues. The CDR3: CASGSRYSRDREVSGEQFF. CDR3 nucleotides: TGTGCTAGTGGGTCGAGGTATAGCAGAGATAGGGAGGTTTCGGGTGAGCAGTTCTTC. Full variable domain (remainder filled in from reference TRBV12-5 and TRBJ2-1): DARVTQTPRHKVTEMGQEVTMRCQPILGHNTVFWYRQTMMQGLELLAYFRNRAPLDDSGMPKDRFSAEMPDATLATLKIQPSEPRDSAVYFCASGSRYSRDREVSGEQFFGPGTRLTVL.

V is TRBV20-1 and J is TRBJ2-1, with 10 positions matching TRBD2. V lost 6 bases to trimming and J lost 9 bases; unmatched junction nucleotides: 8. Germline V gene lookup returns CDR1 DFQATT and CDR2 SNEGSKA (reference sequence). This CDR3 comprises 13 residues. CDR3 sequence (DNA): TGCAGTGCCCCTAGGACTAGCGGTCCTGAGCAGTTCTTC. Translating gives CSAPRTSGPEQFF.

The V gene is TRBV27, the J gene TRBJ2-1; 14 bases line up with TRBD2. In germline, CDR1 is MNHEY, CDR2 SMNVEV (reference sequence). The V segment lost 6 bases and the J segment 1 base; nucleotides outside the gene matches: 5. CDR3 length: 17 amino acids. The CDR3: CASSGLAGGLSYNEQFF. CDR3 nucleotides: TGTGCCAGCAGCGGACTAGCGGGAGGCCTATCCTACAATGAGCAGTTCTTC.

This chain connects TRBV2 to TRBJ1-5; the D is unclear. The CDR3 spans 15 residues. Looked up from germline, CDR1 is SNHLY and CDR2 is FYNNEI. Trimming took 2 bases from V and 2 from J, leaving 10 bases between them. In DNA form, the CDR3 reads TGTGCCAGCAGTGAATTTCCAGAGGGCAATCAGCCCCAGCATTTT. Protein sequence: CASSEFPEGNQPQHF.

The rearrangement joins TRBV5-1 to TRBJ1-1, with TRBD1 matching 7 bases. V lost 3 bases and J lost 5; bases outside the gene matches: 7. The CDR3 totals 14 residues. Germline assignment: CDR1 SGHRS and CDR2 YFSETQ. The CDR3: CASSSNRGRTEAFF. DNA of the CDR3: TGCGCCAGCAGCTCAAACAGGGGAAGGACTGAAGCTTTCTTT.

The CDR3 nucleotides are TGTGCCAGCAGCTTAGGACCCGGGACAGGCTACTACGAGCAGTACTTC. Protein sequence: CASSLGPGTGYYEQYF. The chain joins TRBV11-2 to TRBJ2-7; 8 bases match TRBD1. V shed 1 base, J shed 3 bases, and the junction held 8 bases outside the gene matches. The CDR3 sequence is 16 residues long. Germline CDR1 reads SGHAT; CDR2 reads FQNNGV. The complete variable domain, with remaining parts taken from reference TRBV11-2 and TRBJ2-7, reads EAGVAQSPRYKIIEKRQSVAFWCNPISGHATLYWYQQILGQGPKLLIQFQNNGVVDDSQLPKDRFSAERLKGVDSTLKIQPAKLEDSAVYLCASSLGPGTGYYEQYFGPGTRLTVT.

The chain is built from TRBV5-8 and TRBJ2-7, with D hard to call. V dropped 3 bases and J dropped 4 bases, with 14 bases sitting between them. Germline CDR1 and CDR2: SGHTS and YDEGEE. The CDR3 loop spans 14 amino acids. CDR3 protein: CASSSSDLAYEQYF. CDR3 sequence (DNA): TGTGCCAGCAGCTCCTCGGACCTTGCGTACGAGCAGTACTTC.

The chain has TRBV12-3 or TRBV12-4 and TRBJ2-1; D remains unclear. The CDR3 runs to 12 residues. Trimming left V 5 bases short and J 8 bases short, with 10 bases between. DNA for the CDR3: TGTGCCAGCAGTCTCTCCGGATATGAGCAGTTCTTC. Amino acid sequence: CASSLSGYEQFF.